Described below is a single TCR beta chain sequence and its context. This same CDR3 is encoded by further DNA sequences in the sample. In the original processing: Reference gene primer amplification gave nucleated cell count estimates. Some clones are missing from TCRdb's copy, which holds only in-frame ones; the method was immunoSEQ multiplex PCR. The D gene and trimming were derived from the DNA, and the V and J assignments and clone size from that table. The sample records about 200,000 clones, around 84% being singletons. The record originates from a study of blood T cell repertoires in COVID-19. Study-wide background: Donors in the United States, Italy and Spain gave samples during acute or convalescent COVID-19.

This CDR3 has 13 amino acids. V lost 6 bases to trimming and J lost 1 base, with 9 bases between them. CDR1 and CDR2 from the germline V gene are KGHSH and LQKENI. The TCR originated in a human donor in a cohort sampled during active COVID-19. Sequencing input: peripheral blood. V and J are TRBV18 and TRBJ2-5, with D possibly being TRBD2 (5 bases). The CDR3 coding sequence is TGTGCCAGCTCGCTACGGGGCCAAGAGACCCAGTACTTC. Protein product: CASSLRGQETQYF.